The 6 T cell receptor beta chains in this list originate from one sample, sequenced in a study of Tregs in tolerant kidney transplant recipients. Sequencing was performed with immunoSEQ multiplex PCR; in TCRdb, only in-frame clones are kept and a portion is missing. This sample's table has some 31,000 clones. The specimen was CD8+ T cells from blood, collected before the transplant. The receptors stem from a human donor who received a combined kidney and bone marrow transplant.

A note on this clone: The read gets to within 3 residues of the CDR3 end, and the germline J gene fills in the rest. J is TRBJ2-7 and V is TRBV11-2; D is perhaps TRBD2 (6 bases). The CDR3 runs 15 residues. V was trimmed by 0 bases and J by 4 bases, leaving 13 bases between them. The germline V gene encodes CDR1 SGHAT and CDR2 FQNNGV. CDR3 DNA (partial): TGTGCCAGCAGCTTAGAAGGCGGGATCGTTTACGAG. Its translation is CASSLEGGIVYE. In full, the CDR3 is CASSLEGGIVYEQYF. The full variable domain, rest sourced from reference TRBV11-2 and TRBJ2-7, is EAGVAQSPRYKIIEKRQSVAFWCNPISGHATLYWYQQILGQGPKLLIQFQNNGVVDDSQLPKDRFSAERLKGVDSTLKIQPAKLEDSAVYLCASSLEGGIVYEQYFGPGTRLTVT.

A remark on this clone: The read falls 3 residues short of the CDR3 end, and the missing part is taken from the germline J gene. The J gene is TRBJ1-5, the V gene TRBV19, with D maybe TRBD1 (6 bases). The CDR3 is made up of 15 amino acids. The V gene's germline CDR1 is LNHDA and CDR2 SQIVND (reference sequence). V lost 9 bases and J lost 5, with 20 bases in between. The covered CDR3 bases are TGTGCCAGCCAGTATGGGGGCACAGAATATCAGCCC. Translating it yields CASQYGGTEYQP. The full CDR3 protein is CASQYGGTEYQPQHF.

A note on this clone: With the read ending 3 residues before the CDR3 end, the germline J gene is used to fill in that end. The V and J genes are TRBV20-1 and TRBJ2-1; 11 bases fit TRBD2. CDR3 size: 15 residues. V lost 4 bases, J lost 5 bases, and 7 bases stayed unmatched. The germline CDR1 and CDR2 sequences are DFQATT and SNEGSKA (reference sequence). CDR3 DNA (partial): TGCAGTGCTATTAGACTAGCGGGGCTAAACAATGAG. Its protein product is CSAIRLAGLNNE. In full, the CDR3 reads CSAIRLAGLNNEQFF.

Worth noting for this clone: The missing CDR3 end, 3 residues past where the read stops, is filled in from the germline J gene. This chain joins TRBV19 and TRBJ2-1, with 8 bases aligning to TRBD1. CDR3 length: 15 residues. The V and J ends lost 1 base and 8 bases, in that order; junction bases with no gene match: 7. Germline CDR1 is LNHDA and CDR2 is SQIVND (reference sequence). The sequenced part of the CDR3 DNA is TGTGCCAGTAGTATAGGTTCAGGGGGCACGTATGAG. Protein sequence: CASSIGSGGTYE. Given in full, the CDR3 is CASSIGSGGTYEQFF.

In the case of this clone: The read terminates 3 residues ahead of where the CDR3 ends, so the germline J gene completes it. The chain has TRBV19 and TRBJ1-1; 8 bases align to TRBD1. In germline, CDR1 is LNHDA, CDR2 SQIVND (reference sequence). This CDR3 has 13 amino acids. V shed 8 bases and J 6 bases; nucleotides not matched to a gene: 8. Incomplete CDR3 DNA: TGTGCCAGTTGCCCCGGGACAGGTGCTGAA. Protein sequence: CASCPGTGAE. From start to end, the CDR3 is CASCPGTGAEAFF. The full variable domain, its missing parts supplied by reference TRBV19 and TRBJ1-1, is DGGITQSPKYLFRKEGQNVTLSCEQNLNHDAMYWYRQDPGQGLRLIYYSQIVNDFQKGDIAEGYSVSREKKESFPLTVTSAQKNPTAFYLCASCPGTGAEAFFGQGTRLTVV.

As for this clone: Read coverage stops 3 residues before the CDR3 terminus; the germline J gene supplies the remainder. The J gene is TRBJ1-1, the V gene TRBV7-6, with unresolved D. Per germline, CDR1 SGHVS and CDR2 FNYEAQ. V lost 5 bases and J lost 7, with 20 bases in between. CDR3 length equals 15 residues. The part of the CDR3 DNA that was read is TGTGCCAGCAGCCCTGCGGGAGGGTTTTTTCTTGAA. As protein: CASSPAGGFFLE. The entire CDR3 protein is CASSPAGGFFLEAFF.